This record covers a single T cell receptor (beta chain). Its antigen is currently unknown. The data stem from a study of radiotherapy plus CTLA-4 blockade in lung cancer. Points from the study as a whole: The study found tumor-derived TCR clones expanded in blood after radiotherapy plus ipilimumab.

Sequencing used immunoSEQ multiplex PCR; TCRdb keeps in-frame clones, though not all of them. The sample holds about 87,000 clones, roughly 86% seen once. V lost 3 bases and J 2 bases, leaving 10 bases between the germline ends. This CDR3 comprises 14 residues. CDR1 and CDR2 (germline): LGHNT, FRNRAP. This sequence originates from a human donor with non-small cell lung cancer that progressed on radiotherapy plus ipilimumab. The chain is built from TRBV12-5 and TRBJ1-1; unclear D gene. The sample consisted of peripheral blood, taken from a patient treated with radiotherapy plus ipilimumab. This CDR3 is CASGLGLGNTEAFF. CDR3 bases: TGTGCTAGTGGTTTAGGTCTCGGTAACACTGAAGCTTTCTTT.